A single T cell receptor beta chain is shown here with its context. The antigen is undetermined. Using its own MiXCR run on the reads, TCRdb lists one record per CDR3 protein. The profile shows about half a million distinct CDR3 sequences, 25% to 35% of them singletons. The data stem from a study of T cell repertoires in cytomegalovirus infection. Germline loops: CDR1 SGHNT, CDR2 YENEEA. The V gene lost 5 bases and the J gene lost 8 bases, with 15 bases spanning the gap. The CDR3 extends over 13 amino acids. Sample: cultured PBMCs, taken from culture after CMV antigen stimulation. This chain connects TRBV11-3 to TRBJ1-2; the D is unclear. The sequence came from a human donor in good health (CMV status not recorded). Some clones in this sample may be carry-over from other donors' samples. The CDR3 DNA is TGTGCCAGCAGCGAGACGAGACAAGGGGGCTACACCTTC. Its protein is CASSETRQGGYTF.